Listed below are T cell receptor beta chains from one sample, sequenced in a study of blood T cell repertoires in COVID-19. Profiled with immunoSEQ multiplex PCR; TCRdb holds only in-frame clones, not every one. The table has some 170,000 clones, roughly four fifths seen once. The sequenced sample consisted of peripheral blood. The receptor set was obtained from a human donor in a cohort sampled during active COVID-19. CDR3s include the opening cysteine and the closing phenylalanine or tryptophan. Size is stated for part of the rows, as once, few or many counts, or as a class when the clone is expanded.

TRBJ2-1	TRBV6-5	.	CASTGAGEVNEQFF
TRBJ1-3	TRBV3-1/TRBV3-2	.	CASSQDRGSAGNTIYF
TRBJ2-7	TRBV10-2	few	CASGDREGTYEQYF
TRBJ2-7	TRBV5-4	.	CASSPELDVYEQYF
TRBJ1-3	TRBV19	.	CASRGAGNTIYF
TRBJ1-2	TRBV6-6	.	CASSPTTGTNYGYTF
TRBJ1-5	TRBV7-6	.	CASSLGDRGTQPQHF
TRBJ1-1	TRBV12-5	.	CASGKAHSGDTEAFF
TRBJ1-5	TRBV27	.	CASSKQGSNQPQHF
TRBJ2-7	TRBV27	.	CASRTTGVTTYEQYF
TRBJ1-1	TRBV15	.	CATSTLGGNTEAFF
TRBJ2-7	TRBV5-6	.	CASSHRVAASYEQYF
TRBJ2-3	TRBV5-4	.	CASSGEAFGTDTQYF